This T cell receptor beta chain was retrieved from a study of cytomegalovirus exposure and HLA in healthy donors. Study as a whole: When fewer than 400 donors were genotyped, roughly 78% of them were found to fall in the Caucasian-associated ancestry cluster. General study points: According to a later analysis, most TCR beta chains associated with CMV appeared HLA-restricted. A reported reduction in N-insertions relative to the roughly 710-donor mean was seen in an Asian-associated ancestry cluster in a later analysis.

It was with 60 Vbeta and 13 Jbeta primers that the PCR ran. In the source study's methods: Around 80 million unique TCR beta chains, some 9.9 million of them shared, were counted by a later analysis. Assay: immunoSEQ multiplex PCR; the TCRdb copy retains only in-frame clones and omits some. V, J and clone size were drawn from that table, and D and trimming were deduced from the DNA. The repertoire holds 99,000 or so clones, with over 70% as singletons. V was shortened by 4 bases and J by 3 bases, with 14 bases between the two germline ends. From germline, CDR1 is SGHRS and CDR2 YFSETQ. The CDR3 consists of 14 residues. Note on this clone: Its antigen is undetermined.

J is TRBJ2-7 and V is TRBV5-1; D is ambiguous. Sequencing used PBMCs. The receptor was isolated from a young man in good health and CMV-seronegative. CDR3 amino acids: CASSVVTGVYEQYF. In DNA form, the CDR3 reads TGCGCCAGCAGCGTTGTGACGGGTGTCTACGAGCAGTACTTC.